This T cell receptor beta chain was documented in a study of cytomegalovirus exposure and HLA in healthy donors. Profiled with immunoSEQ multiplex PCR; TCRdb holds only in-frame clones, not every one. The repertoire holds around 130,000 clones, with about nine tenths as singletons. CDR1 and CDR2 (germline): SNHLY, FYNNEI. The CDR3 totals 14 residues. V lost 3 bases and J lost 0, with 6 bases in between. This chain connects TRBV2 to TRBJ1-3; D is uncertain. The material sequenced was PBMCs. The source of this sequence is a man aged 30 to 39 in good health and CMV-seronegative. The CDR3 protein is CASSDNGSGNTIYF. The CDR3 coding sequence is TGTGCCAGCAGTGATAACGGCTCTGGAAACACCATATATTTT.